The 29 T cell receptor beta chains below come from one sample, sequenced in a study of cytotoxic CD8 clonotypes in ibrutinib-treated CLL. Sequencing was performed with immunoSEQ multiplex PCR; in TCRdb, only in-frame clones are kept and a portion is missing. The sample carries approximately 330,000 clones, just under 80% recorded once. This specimen was PBMCs, taken before ibrutinib treatment. The receptors shown here come from a human donor with chronic lymphocytic leukemia.

The gene calls are TRBV13 and TRBJ2-7; 10 nucleotides match TRBD2. Germline V lookup: CDR1 PRHDT, CDR2 FYEKMQ (reference sequence). V shed 5 bases, J shed 0 bases, and the junction held 10 bases outside the gene matches. This CDR3 has 17 residues. The CDR3 loop is CASSPPAGTSDSYEQYF. The CDR3 DNA is TGTGCCAGCAGCCCCCCGGCCGGGACTAGCGACTCCTACGAGCAGTACTTC.

This chain connects TRBV7-9 to TRBJ2-2, with D perhaps matching TRBD1 (6 bases). Germline V lookup: CDR1 SEHNR, CDR2 FQNEAQ (reference sequence). CDR3 length: 15 residues. Trimming pared 3 bases from V and 1 base from J, leaving 9 bases between. The CDR3 bases are TGTGCCAGCAGCTTGTGGGGGCTGAACACCGGGGAGCTGTTTTTT. As protein: CASSLWGLNTGELFF.

The chain links TRBV5-1 to TRBJ2-7; 12 bases are shared with TRBD2. This CDR3 comprises 15 residues. Germline CDR1 is SGHRS and CDR2 is YFSETQ. Trimming at V came to 3 bases and at J to 4 bases, leaving 5 bases not matched to a gene. CDR3 sequence reads: CASSSGLAGAYEQYF. For the CDR3, the DNA is TGCGCCAGCAGCTCGGGACTAGCGGGTGCGTACGAGCAGTACTTC.

CDR3 in amino acids: CASSYGSGIVNTEAFF. DNA of the CDR3: TGTGCCAGCAGTTACGGATCAGGGATCGTGAACACTGAAGCTTTCTTT. This chain uses TRBV6-5 with TRBJ1-1, with TRBD1 as a possible D gene (5 bases). The V and J ends lost 2 bases and 0 bases respectively, with 13 bases between them. CDR1 is MNHEY and CDR2 is SVGAGI in the germline V gene. The CDR3 sequence is 16 residues long.

This sequence joins TRBV5-6 and TRBJ2-5; 9 nucleotides agree with TRBD2. Per germline, CDR1 SGHDT and CDR2 YYEEEE. The V and J ends lost 4 bases and 5 bases, in that order; junction bases with no gene match: 12. This CDR3 is built from 16 residues. CDR3 nucleotide sequence: TGTGCCAGCAGCACGGAGGTGGCTAGCGGGACGGAGACCCAGTACTTC. Residues: CASSTEVASGTETQYF.

This clone was counted once. V usage is TRBV29-1 and J usage is TRBJ1-4; tentatively, D is TRBD1 (6 bases). Per the germline V gene, CDR1 is SQVTM and CDR2 is ANQGSEA. Deletions cut 6 bases from V and 10 bases from J, with 12 bases between. This CDR3 has 11 amino acids. In nucleotides, the CDR3 is TGCAGCGTCGAAACAGGGACAAAACTGTTTTTT. Amino acid sequence: CSVETGTKLFF.

The V gene is TRBV9, the J gene TRBJ2-7; D is unresolved. Germline CDR1 SGDLS, CDR2 YYNGEE. This CDR3 is built from 14 residues. V lost 2 bases, J lost 7 bases, and 16 bases lay in between. CDR3 loop: CASSVDHQVGEQYF. DNA for the CDR3: TGTGCCAGCAGCGTTGACCACCAGGTAGGGGAGCAGTACTTC.

V usage is TRBV7-6 and J usage is TRBJ2-7; weak D call: TRBD2 (6 bases). V was shortened by 1 base and J by 2 bases, with 9 bases between the two germline ends. This CDR3 has 14 amino acids. Germline CDR1 reads SGHVS; CDR2 reads FNYEAQ. CDR3 region: CASSLVERAYEQYF. DNA of the CDR3: TGTGCCAGCAGCTTAGTGGAGCGGGCCTACGAGCAGTACTTC. The full variable domain, with the rest looked up from reference TRBV7-6 and TRBJ2-7, is GAGVSQSPRYKVTKRGQDVALRCDPISGHVSLYWYRQALGQGPEFLTYFNYEAQQDKSGLPNDRFSAERPEGSISTLTIQRTEQRDSAMYRCASSLVERAYEQYFGPGTRLTVT.

The chain is built from TRBV5-6 and TRBJ1-4; 7 bases agree with TRBD1. J was trimmed by 4 bases and V by 3 bases; bases with no gene match: 15. Germline CDR1 reads SGHDT; CDR2 reads YYEEEE. There are 18 residues in the CDR3. The CDR3 nucleotides are TGTGCCAGCAGCTCCCGGACAGGAGGCAACCCAATTAATGAAAAACTGTTTTTT. Translation gives CASSSRTGGNPINEKLFF.

The chain has TRBV9 and TRBJ2-1, with TRBD2 matching 13 bases. V shed 0 bases, J shed 7 bases, and the junction held 1 base outside the gene matches. The germline gives CDR1 SGDLS, CDR2 YYNGEE. The CDR3 has 15 residues. The CDR3 region is CASSVELAGGNEQFF. CDR3 coding DNA: TGTGCCAGCAGCGTAGAACTAGCGGGAGGGAATGAGCAGTTCTTC.

The rearrangement uses TRBV18 and TRBJ2-7, with no clear D. The CDR3 runs 12 residues. Germline values: CDR1 KGHSH, CDR2 LQKENI. The V and J ends lost 3 bases and 3 bases respectively, with 6 bases between them. In DNA form, the CDR3 reads TGTGCCAGCTCACCCGCACGCTACGAGCAGTACTTC. Protein product: CASSPARYEQYF. The full variable domain, completed using reference TRBV18 and TRBJ2-7, is NAGVMQNPRHLVRRRGQEARLRCSPMKGHSHVYWYRQLPEEGLKFMVYLQKENIIDESGMPKERFSAEFPKEGPSILRIQQVVRGDSAAYFCASSPARYEQYFGPGTRLTVT.

The table lists this clone with a few counts. The chain recombines TRBV4-3 with TRBJ1-2; no definite D call. Germline CDR1 is LGHNA and CDR2 is YSLEER. The CDR3 extends over 16 amino acids. Trimming cost V 0 bases and J 0 bases, with 11 bases left between them. CDR3 region: CASSQDITAANYGYTF. CDR3 bases: TGCGCCAGCAGCCAAGATATAACGGCAGCTAACTATGGCTACACCTTC.

The V and J genes are TRBV14 and TRBJ2-1; unclear D gene. Trimming took 1 base from V and 8 from J, leaving 21 bases between them. Germline CDR1 is SGHDN and CDR2 is FVKESK. This CDR3 contains 17 residues. In DNA, the CDR3 is TGTGCCAGCAGCCAAGGGCCGGGTCCCAGCTTAATGGATGAGCAGTTCTTC. Translating it yields CASSQGPGPSLMDEQFF. Based on the CDR3 plus reference TRBV14 and TRBJ2-1, the full variable domain is EAGVTQFPSHSVIEKGQTVTLRCDPISGHDNLYWYRRVMGKEIKFLLHFVKESKQDESGMPNNRFLAERTGGTYSTLKVQPAELEDSGVYFCASSQGPGPSLMDEQFFGPGTRLTVL.

V gene TRBV6-6 combines with J gene TRBJ1-5; possibly TRBD1 for D (5 bases). V lost 0 bases and J lost 4, with 10 bases in between. Germline-derived CDR1 and CDR2 are MNHNY and SVGAGI (reference sequence). The CDR3 loop spans 15 amino acids. CDR3 bases: TGTGCCAGCAGTTACTCACCGGGGGGGAATCAGCCCCAGCATTTT. Its protein product is CASSYSPGGNQPQHF.

This clone was recorded once. This chain uses TRBV7-8 with TRBJ1-4; 7 bases align to TRBD1. CDR1 is SGHVS, CDR2 FQNEAQ, per germline. The length of the CDR3 is 16 residues. Trimming at V came to 8 bases and at J to 5 bases, leaving 14 bases not matched to a gene. The CDR3 nucleotides read TGTGCCAGCCTGAAGCGCCGGGGGACAGTCAATGAAAAACTGTTTTTT. Protein product: CASLKRRGTVNEKLFF. Filled out from reference TRBV7-8 and TRBJ1-4, the complete variable domain reads GAGVSQSPRYKVAKRGQDVALRCDPISGHVSLFWYQQALGQGPEFLTYFQNEAQLDKSGLPSDRFFAERPEGSVSTLKIQRTQQEDSAVYLCASLKRRGTVNEKLFFGSGTQLSVL.

V usage is TRBV28 and J usage is TRBJ2-5; TRBD1 might be the D (6 bases). CDR3 size: 17 residues. With 7 bases removed from V and 4 bases from J, the gap between germline ends came to 25 bases. Germline values: CDR1 MDHEN, CDR2 SYDVKM. The CDR3 nucleotides are TGTGCCAGCATAGGATTTACAGGGTCGGGTGGTGGAGAGACCCAGTACTTC. Translating it yields CASIGFTGSGGGETQYF.

This chain joins TRBV4-1 and TRBJ1-2; weak D call: TRBD1 (6 bases). V was trimmed by 2 bases and J by 0 bases, leaving 10 bases between them. Germline V CDR1 and CDR2: MGHRA, YSYEKL. The CDR3 is made up of 15 amino acids. CDR3 bases: TGCGCCAGCAGCCAACCGGGACAAACTAACTATGGCTACACCTTC. It yields the protein CASSQPGQTNYGYTF.

The V call is TRBV25-1, the J call TRBJ2-5; the match to TRBD1 covers 7 bases. The CDR3 sequence is 13 residues long. Germline trimming cut 2 bases from V and 3 bases from J; bases unmatched to any gene: 0. Per the germline V gene, CDR1 is MGHDK and CDR2 is SYGVNS. Here the CDR3 reads CASSEGQEETQYF. The CDR3 coding sequence is TGTGCCAGCAGTGAAGGACAGGAAGAGACCCAGTACTTC.

V and J are TRBV10-2 and TRBJ2-7; D unresolved. This CDR3 region has 13 residues. Germline V gene sequence: CDR1 WSHSY, CDR2 SAAADI. Trimming cost V 7 bases and J 2 bases, with 12 bases left between them. The CDR3 is CASTTEITYEQYF. CDR3 DNA: TGCGCCAGCACGACGGAGATAACCTACGAGCAGTACTTC.

J is TRBJ1-1 and V is TRBV15, with 7 bases fitting TRBD1. CDR1 and CDR2 from the germline V gene are LNHNV and YYDKDF (reference sequence). The J segment lost 1 base and the V segment lost 6 bases, leaving 8 bases of the junction unmatched. CDR3 length: 15 amino acids. CDR3 sequence reads: CATRYRDRANTEAFF. The CDR3 DNA reads TGTGCCACCAGGTATCGCGACAGGGCGAACACTGAAGCTTTCTTT. The full variable domain, completed using reference TRBV15 and TRBJ1-1, is DAMVIQNPRYQVTQFGKPVTLSCSQTLNHNVMYWYQQKSSQAPKLLFHYYDKDFNNEADTPDNFQSRRPNTSFCFLDIRSPGLGDTAMYLCATRYRDRANTEAFFGQGTRLTVV.

This clone was detected only a few times. V and J are TRBV11-2 and TRBJ1-2, with D perhaps TRBD1 (6 bases). This CDR3 contains 15 residues. CDR1 and CDR2 from the germline V gene are SGHAT and FQNNGV. The ends were cut back, 0 bases at V and 6 bases at J, with 14 bases in the middle. The CDR3 DNA is TGTGCCAGCAGCTTAGAGGGGACACCCGACCATGGCTACACCTTC. It yields the protein CASSLEGTPDHGYTF.

The chain couples TRBV27 to TRBJ1-2; 10 positions match TRBD1. The CDR3 extends over 17 amino acids. From germline, CDR1 is MNHEY and CDR2 SMNVEV (reference sequence). V shed 4 bases and J 2 bases; nucleotides not matched to a gene: 10. CDR3 sequence reads: CASSSKTGGVPNYGYTF. The CDR3 nucleotides read TGTGCCAGCAGTTCCAAGACAGGGGGCGTCCCCAACTATGGCTACACCTTC.

About this clone itself: One junction end disagrees with the germline gene, perhaps due to a read error. The CDR3 DNA is TGTGCTAGCAGCCAAGGACAGGGGGCTTACAATGAGCAGTTCTTC. As protein: CASSQGQGAYNEQFF. V and J are TRBV7-7 and TRBJ2-1; the match to TRBD1 covers 11 bases. The CDR3 is made up of 15 amino acids. Germline CDR1 reads SSHAT; CDR2 reads FNYEAQ (reference sequence).

This chain links TRBV7-2 with TRBJ2-1; D is possibly TRBD2 (5 bases). The V end lost 5 bases, the J end lost 2 bases, and 19 bases lay between the germline ends. This CDR3 comprises 17 residues. Germline lookup yields CDR1 SGHTA and CDR2 FQGNSA. DNA of the CDR3: TGTGCCAGCAGCCTCCCCGGCTTGGGGAGTACCTACAATGAGCAGTTCTTC. Residues: CASSLPGLGSTYNEQFF.

The genes are TRBV15 and TRBJ2-1; D may be TRBD2 (5 bases). From germline, CDR1 is LNHNV and CDR2 YYDKDF (reference sequence). CDR3 length: 15 amino acids. Trimming left V 6 bases short and J 2 bases short, with 14 bases between. CDR3 DNA: TGTGCCACCAGGACCAGGTGGGGAGCCTACAATGAGCAGTTCTTC. Protein product: CATRTRWGAYNEQFF.

The table lists this clone with a few counts. This sequence joins TRBV5-1 and TRBJ2-7; 13 nucleotides match TRBD2. V dropped 2 bases and J dropped 2; count of bases not matched to a gene: 4. CDR1 and CDR2 (germline): SGHRS, YFSETQ. The CDR3 totals 16 residues. The CDR3 is CASSFGTSGTAYEQYF. The DNA of the CDR3 is TGCGCCAGCAGCTTTGGGACTAGCGGGACTGCCTACGAGCAGTACTTC.

This chain links TRBV5-1 with TRBJ1-4, with D maybe TRBD1 (5 bases). Germline loops: CDR1 SGHRS, CDR2 YFSETQ. V was clipped by 4 bases and J by 6 bases, with 16 bases between them. CDR3 length: 15 amino acids. The CDR3 here is CASSDPAGLDEKLFF. In DNA form, the CDR3 reads TGCGCCAGCAGCGACCCAGCGGGGCTCGATGAAAAACTGTTTTTT. The full variable domain, completed using reference TRBV5-1 and TRBJ1-4, is KAGVTQTPRYLIKTRGQQVTLSCSPISGHRSVSWYQQTPGQGLQFLFEYFSETQRNKGNFPGRFSGRQFSNSRSEMNVSTLELGDSALYLCASSDPAGLDEKLFFGSGTQLSVL.

The V and J genes are TRBV5-1 and TRBJ2-5, with 10 bases identical to TRBD1. V was pared by 0 bases and J by 2 bases, with 4 bases of the junction left unmatched. The germline V gene encodes CDR1 SGHRS and CDR2 YFSETQ. This CDR3 comprises 16 residues. This CDR3 is CASSLVVGQGQETQYF. The CDR3 coding sequence is TGCGCCAGCAGCTTGGTAGTGGGACAGGGGCAAGAGACCCAGTACTTC.

This chain connects TRBV7-2 to TRBJ2-5, with D possibly matching TRBD1 (8 bases). V dropped 10 bases and J dropped 4 bases, with 19 bases sitting between them. The length of the CDR3 is 14 residues. CDR1 is SGHTA, CDR2 FQGNSA, per germline. The chain's CDR3 is CATTRYRGGETQYF. The CDR3 nucleotides are TGTGCCACTACAAGGTACAGGGGGGGAGAGACCCAGTACTTC.